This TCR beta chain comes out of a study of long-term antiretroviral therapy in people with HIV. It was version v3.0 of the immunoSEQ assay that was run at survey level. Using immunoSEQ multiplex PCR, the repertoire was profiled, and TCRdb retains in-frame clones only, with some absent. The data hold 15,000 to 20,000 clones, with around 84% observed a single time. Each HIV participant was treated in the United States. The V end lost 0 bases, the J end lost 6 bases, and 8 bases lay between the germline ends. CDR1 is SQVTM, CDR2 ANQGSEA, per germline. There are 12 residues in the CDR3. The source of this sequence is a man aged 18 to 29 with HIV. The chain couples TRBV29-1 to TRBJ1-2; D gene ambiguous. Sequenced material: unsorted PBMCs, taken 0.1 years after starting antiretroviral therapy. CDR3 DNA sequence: TGCAGCGTTGAAGATCCCTTCGATGGCTACACCTTC. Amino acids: CSVEDPFDGYTF.